This passage covers 15 T cell receptor beta chains from one sample sequenced in a study of blood T cells in healthy people across ages. For the second PCR, which ran for about 7 to 11 cycles, a sample-barcoded 5' primer and a J-beta primer mix were used. TCRdb analysed the 5' RACE reads with MiXCR anew, one entry per CDR3 protein. This sample has approximately 780,000 distinct CDR3 sequences, with roughly 24% found just once. These data also formed part of another study, on T cells of mothers and their children.

The sample comprised blood. The receptors here all came from a boy between 10 and 17 years old in good health.

The rearrangement uses TRBV18 and TRBJ2-5; TRBD2 might be the D (5 bases). Germline values: CDR1 KGHSH, CDR2 LQKENI. This CDR3 contains 14 residues. Trimming took 5 bases from V and 4 from J, leaving 14 bases between them. The CDR3 loop reads CASSSLGEGETQYF. CDR3 DNA: TGTGCCAGCTCATCCCTCGGGGAAGGAGAGACCCAGTACTTC. The variable domain in full, completed from reference TRBV18 and TRBJ2-5, reads NAGVMQNPRHLVRRRGQEARLRCSPMKGHSHVYWYRQLPEEGLKFMVYLQKENIIDESGMPKERFSAEFPKEGPSILRIQQVVRGDSAAYFCASSSLGEGETQYFGPGTRLLVL.

This chain connects TRBV5-5 to TRBJ2-1; no firm D call. V was pared by 5 bases and J by 3 bases, with 15 bases between. This CDR3 is 15 amino acids long. The germline gives CDR1 SGHKS, CDR2 YYEKEE (reference sequence). CDR3 sequence: CASSSAGPNYNEQFF. The CDR3 DNA reads as TGTGCCAGCAGTTCCGCCGGACCGAACTACAATGAGCAGTTCTTC.

The chain has TRBV6-2 or TRBV6-3 and TRBJ2-5, with 8 positions matching TRBD2. The DNA end favors TRBJ2-7, so the J call may be wrong. CDR1 is MNHEY, CDR2 SVGEGT, per germline. This CDR3 spans 14 amino acids. This CDR3 reads CASSYLREVYEQYF. In DNA, the CDR3 is TGTGCCAGCAGTTACCTGCGGGAGGTTTACGAGCAGTACTTC.

This clonotype appeared many times. This chain links TRBV7-2 with TRBJ2-5; the match to TRBD2 covers 16 bases. V lost 5 bases, J lost 4 bases, and 7 bases stayed unmatched. CDR3 length: 17 residues. The germline V gene encodes CDR1 SGHTA and CDR2 FQGNSA. DNA of the CDR3: TGTGCCAGCAGCCAAGGGACTAGCGGGGGGGCTGGAGAGACCCAGTACTTC. The encoded protein is CASSQGTSGGAGETQYF. The whole variable domain, filled in from reference TRBV7-2 and TRBJ2-5, reads GAGVSQSPSNKVTEKGKDVELRCDPISGHTALYWYRQSLGQGLEFLIYFQGNSAPDKSGLPSDRFSAERTGGSVSTLTIQRTQQEDSAVYLCASSQGTSGGAGETQYFGPGTRLLVL.

This clonotype came up a few times. This sequence joins TRBV28 and TRBJ1-5; unclear D gene. Between the trimmed V and J ends, which lost 5 bases and 0 bases, there was a span of 11 bases. Germline V lookup: CDR1 MDHEN, CDR2 SYDVKM. The CDR3 runs to 15 residues. The CDR3 reads CASSKNQYSNQPQHF. The CDR3, as DNA: TGTGCCAGCAGTAAAAATCAGTATAGCAATCAGCCCCAGCATTTT.

The CDR3 nucleotides are TGCGCCAGCAGGAGCGAGGCGGGCAACACCGGGGAGCTGTTTTTT. Encoded protein: CASRSEAGNTGELFF. The V gene is TRBV5-1, the J gene TRBJ2-2; possibly TRBD2 for D (5 bases). V was pared by 5 bases and J by 2 bases, with 13 bases between. This CDR3 is 15 amino acids long. From germline, CDR1 is SGHRS and CDR2 YFSETQ.

A few counts support this clonotype. This chain joins TRBV12-3 or TRBV12-4 and TRBJ2-7, with D hard to call. This CDR3 is 13 amino acids long. Trimming shortened V by 4 bases and J by 2 bases, and 9 bases separated the two germline ends. Here the CDR3 reads CASSWVSPYEQYF. CDR3 DNA sequence: TGTGCCAGCAGTTGGGTCAGCCCCTACGAGCAGTACTTC.

The rearrangement uses TRBV6-5 and TRBJ1-6, with 7 positions matching TRBD1. Germline values: CDR1 MNHEY, CDR2 SVGAGI. The V segment lost 7 bases and the J segment 7 bases; nucleotides outside the gene matches: 10. The CDR3 length is 15 residues. The CDR3 sequence is CASTNVGGQNSPLHF. The CDR3 region has the DNA TGTGCCAGCACCAACGTTGGGGGACAGAATTCACCCCTCCACTTT.

The table lists this clonotype with a count of one. This chain links TRBV12-3 or TRBV12-4 with TRBJ1-2; D ambiguous. The CDR3 contains 13 residues. V was cut by 3 bases and J by 8 bases, with 13 bases left in between. CDR3 in amino acids: CASSLPGIGGYTF. CDR3 DNA: TGTGCCAGCAGTTTGCCTGGGATCGGAGGCTACACCTTC.

This clonotype was seen once. The V gene is TRBV30, the J gene TRBJ1-1; unclear D gene. The CDR3 has 15 residues. Trimming removed 2 bases at V and 3 bases at J, with 16 bases between. CDR1 GTSNPN and CDR2 SVGIG come from the germline V gene (reference sequence). The CDR3 reads CAWSTPLGFYTEAFF. CDR3 DNA sequence: TGTGCCTGGAGTACTCCGTTAGGGTTTTACACTGAAGCTTTCTTT.

In this sample, this clonotype turned up a few times. The CDR3 reads CSATDRGGQPQHF. In DNA, the CDR3 is TGCAGTGCTACCGACAGGGGCGGTCAGCCCCAGCATTTT. The chain combines TRBV20-1 with TRBJ1-5; 8 bases match TRBD1. With V trimmed by 4 bases and J by 6 bases, 5 bases remained unmatched. CDR1 and CDR2 from the germline V gene are DFQATT and SNEGSKA (reference sequence). The CDR3 has 13 amino acids.

As regards this clonotype: A clone one base away is much larger, so this may be a read error. J is TRBJ1-5 and V is TRBV12-3 or TRBV12-4; D not resolved. This CDR3 comprises 11 residues. V gave up 2 bases and J gave up 6 bases, with 2 bases separating them. This CDR3 reads CASSLTQPQHF. CDR3 sequence (DNA): TGTGCCAGCAGTTTAACTCAGCCCCAGCATTTT.

This clonotype is a singleton in its sample. CDR3 amino acids: CASGLVAGGYNEQFF. DNA of the CDR3: TGTGCTAGTGGTTTGGTAGCGGGGGGATACAATGAGCAGTTCTTC. This chain joins TRBV12-5 and TRBJ2-1; 9 bases match TRBD2. CDR3 length equals 15 residues. The V and J ends lost 0 bases and 4 bases, in that order; junction bases with no gene match: 1. Germline V gives CDR1 LGHNT, CDR2 FRNRAP.

The V and J genes are TRBV13 and TRBJ2-7; 9 bases are a match to TRBD2. The CDR3 runs to 17 residues. Losses at the gene ends were 3 bases for V and 4 bases for J; bases not matched to a gene: 13. CDR1 PRHDT and CDR2 FYEKMQ come from the germline V gene (reference sequence). The CDR3 nucleotides read TGTGCCAGCAGCTTTAGGAGTGCGGGGGGGCCCTCTTACGAGCAGTACTTC. It codes for CASSFRSAGGPSYEQYF. Using reference TRBV13 and TRBJ2-7 for the parts outside the CDR3, the full variable domain is AAGVIQSPRHLIKEKRETATLKCYPIPRHDTVYWYQQGPGQDPQFLISFYEKMQSDKGSIPDRFSAQQFSDYHSELNMSSLELGDSALYFCASSFRSAGGPSYEQYFGPGTRLTVT.

The rearrangement uses TRBV29-1 and TRBJ1-1, with D perhaps TRBD1 (5 bases). The CDR3 totals 15 residues. Germline-derived CDR1 and CDR2 are SQVTM and ANQGSEA. The germline V and J ends were trimmed by 0 bases and 0 bases, with 11 bases remaining between them. CDR3 sequence reads: CSVEDLNRLNTEAFF. The CDR3 bases are TGCAGCGTTGAAGATCTTAACAGGCTGAACACTGAAGCTTTCTTT.